The 30 T cell receptor beta chains listed next were all sequenced from one sample in a study of T cells in localized non-small cell lung cancer. TCRdb's copy holds only in-frame clones and misses some; the assay was immunoSEQ multiplex PCR. The sample records about 82,000 clones, roughly 80% being singletons. Here the sequenced sample was PBMCs, taken before any cancer treatment. Receptors originate from a man aged 40 to 75 with stage II squamous cell lung carcinoma.

The rearrangement uses TRBV5-8 and TRBJ2-5; 10 nucleotides align to TRBD1. CDR3 size: 15 residues. Germline CDR1 reads SGHTS; CDR2 reads YDEGEE. After removal of 2 bases from V and 5 bases from J, the junction contained 6 bases not matched to a gene. CDR3 amino acids: CASSFGDRGGETQYF. CDR3 nucleotides: TGTGCCAGCAGCTTCGGGGACAGGGGAGGGGAGACCCAGTACTTC.

V is TRBV30 and J is TRBJ2-7, with 9 nucleotides matching TRBD2. The CDR3 covers 11 residues. In germline, CDR1 is GTSNPN, CDR2 SVGIG (reference sequence). For the CDR3, the DNA is TGTGCTTGCGGGAGGGCCCACGAGCAGTACTTC. Translating it yields CACGRAHEQYF.

The chain is built from TRBV10-3 and TRBJ2-7; possibly TRBD2 for D (6 bases). Trimming stripped 0 bases from V and 12 bases from J, with 12 bases between. Germline V gene data show CDR1 as ENHRY and CDR2 as SYGVKD. The CDR3 sequence is 12 residues long. Written as DNA, the CDR3 is TGTGCCATCAGTGAGTCGGGGGGACGTCTGTACTTC. Protein sequence: CAISESGGRLYF.

This clone was picked up one time. This chain uses TRBV7-9 with TRBJ1-2; D is unresolved. V gave up 5 bases and J gave up 6 bases, with 13 bases separating them. Per germline, CDR1 SEHNR and CDR2 FQNEAQ (reference sequence). CDR3 length: 13 amino acids. Here the CDR3 DNA reads TGTGCCAGCAGCCCCCCGGGTGTGCATGGCTACACCTTC. It is translated as CASSPPGVHGYTF.

This rearrangement joins TRBV15 to TRBJ2-7, with TRBD1 as a possible D gene (6 bases). The V end lost 1 base, the J end lost 5 bases, and 15 bases lay between the germline ends. CDR3 length: 15 residues. The germline gives CDR1 LNHNV, CDR2 YYDKDF (reference sequence). CDR3 in amino acids: CATSRVTGSFDEQYF. For the CDR3, the DNA is TGTGCCACCAGCAGAGTTACAGGGTCCTTCGACGAGCAGTACTTC.

The gene calls are TRBV7-6 and TRBJ2-3; D might be TRBD2 (6 bases). Trimming took off 6 bases at V and 5 bases at J, with 12 bases between the two ends. This CDR3 has 13 residues. Germline CDR1 reads SGHVS; CDR2 reads FNYEAQ. CDR3 residues: CASRPVGGDTQYF. The CDR3 DNA follows: TGTGCCAGCAGACCGGTGGGGGGAGATACGCAGTATTTT.

The chain combines TRBV1 with TRBJ2-7; the table names TRBD2, a call not compared with the DNA. TRBV1 is assigned pseudogene status. This CDR3 region has 15 residues. The CDR3 region has the DNA TGCACCAGCAGCCAAGATCTGGGACTCGCGCCCGAGCAGTACTTC. This encodes CTSSQDLGLAPEQYF.

This clone was observed a handful of times. This rearrangement joins TRBV7-9 to TRBJ2-2, with a weak D call TRBD2 (6 bases). The germline V and J ends were trimmed by 4 bases and 0 bases, with 15 bases remaining between them. The CDR3 runs to 17 residues. Germline V gene data show CDR1 as SEHNR and CDR2 as FQNEAQ (reference sequence). The chain's CDR3 is CASSYPRGTSNTGELFF. The DNA for the CDR3 is TGTGCCAGCAGCTACCCTCGAGGGACTTCGAACACCGGGGAGCTGTTTTTT.

The V gene is TRBV5-1, the J gene TRBJ2-1; 12 nucleotides line up with TRBD2. Per the germline V gene, CDR1 is SGHRS and CDR2 is YFSETQ. With 4 bases clipped from V and 4 bases from J, the junction kept 6 bases outside the gene matches. CDR3 length: 16 residues. The CDR3 DNA reads TGCGCCAGCAGCCCTTCGACTAGCGGGAGTTACAATGAGCAGTTCTTC. Translation gives CASSPSTSGSYNEQFF.

V gene TRBV29-1 combines with J gene TRBJ2-7; 9 bases line up with TRBD2. CDR3 size: 14 residues. Germline CDR1 reads SQVTM; CDR2 reads ANQGSEA. V trimming: 7 bases; J trimming: 2 bases; junction bases outside the gene matches: 9. CDR3 sequence (DNA): TGCAGCGGTGCGGGGGGGCGCGGCCCCTACGAGCAGTACTTC. This encodes CSGAGGRGPYEQYF.

V usage is TRBV18 and J usage is TRBJ1-1; D gene uncertain. There are 15 residues in the CDR3. In germline, CDR1 is KGHSH, CDR2 LQKENI. Trimming took 3 bases from V and 3 from J, leaving 14 bases between them. CDR3 protein: CASSPGARSYTEAFF. The CDR3, as DNA: TGTGCCAGCTCACCTGGTGCCCGCAGCTACACTGAAGCTTTCTTT.

The rearrangement links TRBV6-5 to TRBJ2-7; perhaps TRBD2 as D (5 bases). V lost 10 bases, J lost 5 bases, and 21 bases lay in between. The CDR3 loop spans 14 amino acids. Germline V CDR1 and CDR2: MNHEY, SVGAGI. CDR3 coding DNA: TGTGCCACCGCTCGGGGTTCCCCACCTAACGAGCAGTACTTC. As protein: CATARGSPPNEQYF.

The V call is TRBV5-4, the J call TRBJ2-3, with TRBD2 identical over 8 bases. Trimming removed 4 bases from V and 1 base from J; junction bases left unmatched: 11. CDR1 is SGHNT, CDR2 YYREEE, per germline (reference sequence). The CDR3 is made up of 17 amino acids. The CDR3 region is CASSPVGGAGGTDTQYF. DNA of the CDR3: TGTGCCAGCAGCCCCGTTGGGGGAGCGGGAGGCACAGATACGCAGTATTTT.

The chain recombines TRBV15 with TRBJ2-2, with D tentatively TRBD1 (6 bases). Trimming cost V 1 base and J 1 base, with 10 bases left between them. There are 16 residues in the CDR3. Germline assignment: CDR1 LNHNV and CDR2 YYDKDF (reference sequence). CDR3 sequence reads: CATSRARGQNTGELFF. The DNA of the CDR3 is TGTGCCACCAGCAGAGCTAGGGGACAGAACACCGGGGAGCTGTTTTTT.

The chain employs TRBV6-1 and TRBJ2-1; D is ambiguous. Germline V lookup: CDR1 MNHNS, CDR2 SASEGT. The V end was cut by 7 bases, the J end by 7 bases, with 8 bases between. The CDR3 is 11 amino acids. The CDR3 DNA reads as TGTGCCAGCAAGGCGGTAAATGAGCAGTTCTTC. Its protein is CASKAVNEQFF.

The chain combines TRBV28 with TRBJ2-1, with D possibly matching TRBD2 (5 bases). Germline loops: CDR1 MDHEN, CDR2 SYDVKM. V was trimmed by 8 bases and J by 4 bases, leaving 18 bases between them. The CDR3 is 15 amino acids. The CDR3 nucleotides read TGTGCCAGCTACCCTACTAGTACGGGTTACAATGAGCAGTTCTTC. This gives the protein CASYPTSTGYNEQFF.

The chain employs TRBV11-2 and TRBJ2-2; 8 nucleotides line up with TRBD2. V shed 5 bases and J 1 base; nucleotides not matched to a gene: 3. The CDR3 has 15 amino acids. The germline CDR1 and CDR2 sequences are SGHAT and FQNNGV. This chain's CDR3 is CASSIAGLNTGELFF. Here the CDR3 DNA reads TGTGCCAGCAGCATAGCGGGACTGAACACCGGGGAGCTGTTTTTT.

DNA for the CDR3: TGTGCCAGCAGCGTTACCGGGACTAGCGGGTTACACACAGATACGCAGTATTTT. Protein product: CASSVTGTSGLHTDTQYF. The V call is TRBV9, the J call TRBJ2-3, with 12 bases identical to TRBD2. Germline V gives CDR1 SGDLS, CDR2 YYNGEE. This CDR3 contains 18 residues. J was trimmed by 2 bases and V by 2 bases; bases with no gene match: 9.

The rearrangement joins TRBV7-6 to TRBJ2-7, with a weak D call TRBD1 (6 bases). CDR1 SGHVS and CDR2 FNYEAQ come from the germline V gene. Trimming stripped 1 base from V and 5 bases from J, with 18 bases between. The CDR3 extends over 16 amino acids. The CDR3, as DNA: TGTGCCAGCAGCTTAGGGGACACCGGGCGTAAGGACGAGCAGTACTTC. Translated: CASSLGDTGRKDEQYF.

This chain uses TRBV30 with TRBJ1-2; a possible D gene is TRBD1 (6 bases). Trimming shortened V by 3 bases and J by 7 bases, and 27 bases separated the two germline ends. Germline V gene lookup returns CDR1 GTSNPN and CDR2 SVGIG (reference sequence). This CDR3 contains 17 residues. CDR3 in amino acids: CAWRTRSQRRQEVGYTF. CDR3 DNA: TGTGCCTGGAGGACCCGATCACAACGTCGACAGGAGGTTGGCTACACCTTC.

V gene TRBV7-8 combines with J gene TRBJ2-1, with D perhaps TRBD2 (7 bases). There are 15 residues in the CDR3. Trimming took 5 bases from V and 2 from J, leaving 13 bases between them. Germline V gene sequence: CDR1 SGHVS, CDR2 FQNEAQ. The CDR3 region has the DNA TGTGCCAGCAGCCCTATGGGGGGGCCCTACAATGAGCAGTTCTTC. Amino acids: CASSPMGGPYNEQFF.

The chain combines TRBV2 with TRBJ1-1; 8 nucleotides match TRBD1. This CDR3 comprises 14 residues. Losses at the gene ends were 3 bases for V and 5 bases for J; bases not matched to a gene: 5. Per germline, CDR1 SNHLY and CDR2 FYNNEI. CDR3 sequence reads: CASSDRGRMTEAFF. CDR3 nucleotides: TGTGCCAGCAGTGACAGGGGGCGAATGACTGAAGCTTTCTTT.

The chain recombines TRBV5-1 with TRBJ2-1, with TRBD2 identical over 11 bases. V lost 0 bases to trimming and J lost 6 bases; unmatched junction nucleotides: 5. Germline V gene data show CDR1 as SGHRS and CDR2 as YFSETQ. This CDR3 is built from 16 residues. CDR3 sequence reads: CASSLVGLAGGNEQFF. CDR3 DNA sequence: TGCGCCAGCAGCTTGGTTGGGCTAGCGGGAGGCAATGAGCAGTTCTTC.

This sequence joins TRBV5-1 and TRBJ2-2; TRBD1 agrees at 7 bases. The CDR3 consists of 14 residues. V dropped 0 bases and J dropped 4; count of bases not matched to a gene: 0. Germline values: CDR1 SGHRS, CDR2 YFSETQ. The CDR3 here is CASSLDRGTGELFF. DNA of the CDR3: TGCGCCAGCAGCTTGGACAGGGGCACCGGGGAGCTGTTTTTT.

This chain connects TRBV2 to TRBJ2-2, with TRBD2 identical over 11 bases. The junction had 5 bases not matched to a gene; V was cut back by 7 bases and J by 7 bases. The CDR3 is made up of 14 amino acids. Germline V gene sequence: CDR1 SNHLY, CDR2 FYNNEI. The CDR3 DNA reads as TGTGCCAGCACGGTAGCGGGAGGGATCGGGGAGCTGTTTTTT. Encoded protein: CASTVAGGIGELFF.

V and J are TRBV28 and TRBJ1-5; tentatively, D is TRBD1 (5 bases). The CDR3 length is 15 residues. Trimming cost V 7 bases and J 1 base, with 14 bases left between them. From germline, CDR1 is MDHEN and CDR2 SYDVKM. The CDR3 region has the DNA TGTGCCAGCATCCGGGACGCTGTAAGCAATCAGCCCCAGCATTTT. Encoded protein: CASIRDAVSNQPQHF.

This clone was seen once. CDR3 nucleotide sequence: TGTGCCAGCAGCTTTTCTAGCGGGAGCTCCTACAATGAGCAGTTCTTC. This encodes CASSFSSGSSYNEQFF. The chain carries TRBV11-3 and TRBJ2-1; 10 nucleotides line up with TRBD2. The CDR3 runs to 16 residues. Germline CDR1 is SGHNT and CDR2 is YENEEA. The J segment lost 0 bases and the V segment lost 3 bases, leaving 2 bases of the junction unmatched.

V is TRBV5-4 and J is TRBJ2-2, with unresolved D. This CDR3 has 13 residues. The germline CDR1 and CDR2 sequences are SGHNT and YYREEE (reference sequence). V was cut by 0 bases and J by 5 bases, with 5 bases left in between. The CDR3 DNA reads TGTGCCAGCAGCTTGGAGATGACCGGGGAGCTGTTTTTT. It translates to CASSLEMTGELFF.

This chain links TRBV4-3 with TRBJ1-1; the D gene is possibly TRBD1 (6 bases). V gave up 4 bases and J gave up 0 bases, with 12 bases separating them. CDR3 length equals 15 residues. Germline V gene data show CDR1 as LGHNA and CDR2 as YSLEER. CDR3 nucleotide sequence: TGCGCCAGCAGCCTTAGGGGGTACATGAACACTGAAGCTTTCTTT. Protein product: CASSLRGYMNTEAFF.

The chain couples TRBV18 to TRBJ2-2, with D perhaps TRBD2 (6 bases). CDR1 is KGHSH and CDR2 is LQKENI in the germline V gene. This CDR3 contains 16 residues. Trimming removed 0 bases from V and 4 bases from J, with 12 bases in between. CDR3 in amino acids: CASSPPSGVSTGELFF. In DNA, the CDR3 is TGTGCCAGCTCACCACCGTCGGGAGTTTCCACCGGGGAGCTGTTTTTT.